This entry lists 4 T cell receptor beta chains sequenced from one sample in a study of cytomegalovirus exposure and HLA in healthy donors. The study ran its PCR with 60 Vbeta and 13 Jbeta primers. Profiling relied on immunoSEQ multiplex PCR, and the TCRdb table lists in-frame clones only, not all of them. Its clone listing holds under 200,000 clones. What was sequenced was PBMCs. These receptors were obtained from a woman between 18 and 29 years old in good health and CMV-seropositive.

The CDR3 region is CASSSQGYEQYF. The DNA for the CDR3 is TGTGCCAGCAGCTCTCAGGGCTACGAGCAGTACTTC. The gene calls are TRBV7-9 and TRBJ2-7, with D possibly matching TRBD1 (5 bases). Germline CDR1 SEHNR, CDR2 FQNEAQ (reference sequence). V was pared by 4 bases and J by 3 bases, with 7 bases between. The length of the CDR3 is 12 residues.

The chain employs TRBV29-1 and TRBJ1-2; 12 nucleotides match TRBD1. The CDR3 length is 14 residues. The V gene's germline CDR1 is SQVTM and CDR2 ANQGSEA. V shed 2 bases, J shed 5 bases, and the junction held 3 bases outside the gene matches. The CDR3 DNA reads TGCAGCGTTGAAAGGGGACAGGGGGCTTATGGCTACACCTTC. It specifies CSVERGQGAYGYTF.

The rearrangement uses TRBV29-1 and TRBJ2-7; D ambiguous. The CDR3 loop spans 12 amino acids. Trimming left V 0 bases short and J 4 bases short, with 7 bases between. Looked up from germline, CDR1 is SQVTM and CDR2 is ANQGSEA. Here the CDR3 reads CSVEDRGYEQYF. The CDR3 nucleotides read TGCAGCGTTGAAGATCGCGGATACGAGCAGTACTTC.

The chain carries TRBV30 and TRBJ2-1; 10 nucleotides line up with TRBD1. The CDR3 has 16 amino acids. Germline CDR1 and CDR2: GTSNPN and SVGIG (reference sequence). After removal of 1 base from V and 2 bases from J, the junction contained 5 bases not matched to a gene. As DNA, the CDR3 is TGTGCCTGGAGTGCGACCGGGACAGGGGCCTACAATGAGCAGTTCTTC. Protein sequence: CAWSATGTGAYNEQFF.